These T cell receptor beta chains were read from a single sample in a study of T cells in localized non-small cell lung cancer. The protocol was immunoSEQ multiplex PCR, while the TCRdb copy is restricted to in-frame clones and leaves out a portion. Seen here are approximately 2,900 clones, around 34% observed once, and the top ten hold 9.3%. This specimen consisted of normal lung tissue next to the tumor, obtained before any cancer treatment. The receptors originated from a male donor aged 60 or older with stage I squamous cell lung carcinoma. CDR3s include the opening cysteine and the closing phenylalanine or tryptophan. D genes are given only for firm matches. Expanded clones get a size class; other rows say once, few or many, or leave the size out.

J gene,D gene,clone size,V gene,CDR3 DNA,CDR3 protein
TRBJ2-5,-,few,TRBV30,TGTGCCTGGAAGGTGAACGGGGGAGGTGAGACCCAGTACTTC,CAWKVNGGGETQYF
TRBJ2-3,TRBD2,few,TRBV11-3,TGTGCCAGCAGCCTCACCGGGACTATGGAATCAGATACGCAGTATTTT,CASSLTGTMESDTQYF
TRBJ1-3,-,-,TRBV6-7,TGTGCCAGCAGTTGGGGGGGCAGGACGCCAAACACCATATATTTT,CASSWGGRTPNTIYF
TRBJ2-3,TRBD2,-,TRBV9,TGTGCCAGCAGTCGAGGACTAGATAGTGGCACAGATACGCAGTATTTT,CASSRGLDSGTDTQYF
TRBJ2-7,-,-,TRBV19,TGTGCCAGTAGTATAACACAGGGGGGGTGGTCCGAGCAGTACTTC,CASSITQGGWSEQYF
TRBJ1-2,TRBD1,-,TRBV15,TGTGCCACCAGCAGAGACGGGACAGAGGCCGGTGGCTACACCTTC,CATSRDGTEAGGYTF
TRBJ1-4,-,-,TRBV6-8,-,CASSSSGQGSDEKLFF